What follows is one TCR beta chain and its context. Trimming at V came to 6 bases and at J to 1 base, leaving 8 bases not matched to a gene. Germline V lookup: CDR1 WSHSY, CDR2 SAAADI. The CDR3 runs 15 residues. The data were obtained in a study of T cell changes during pregnancy in multiple sclerosis. Clones were sequenced by immunoSEQ multiplex PCR, and TCRdb holds only the in-frame ones, with some missing. The sample shows under 50,000 clones, around 93% of them seen only once. The specimen was CD8+ T cells from peripheral blood mononuclear cells, collected in the second trimester of pregnancy. This TCR derives from a female donor with multiple sclerosis, enrolled in a pregnancy study. The chain has TRBV10-2 and TRBJ1-1, with 7 bases that match TRBD1. The CDR3 region is CASSPTTGRNTEAFF. CDR3 coding DNA: TGCGCCAGCAGCCCGACGACAGGGAGGAACACTGAAGCTTTCTTT.